This note documents a single TCR beta chain sequence. The source of the sample is a study of T cells in Graves' hyperthyroidism and ophthalmopathy. TCR beta CDR3 regions were amplified from RNA transcripts. TCR CDR3 underwent first-round RT-PCR with the HTBI primer set. TCRdb processed the multiplex PCR reads anew with MiXCR; each CDR3 protein has one entry. This table has roughly 570,000 distinct CDR3 sequences, 40% to 55% appearing once. The sequencing input was peripheral blood or thyroid tissue (not recorded which). This receptor was obtained from an adult woman with Graves' disease, either hyperthyroidism or ophthalmopathy (not recorded which).

CDR3 region: CSARDSGGTQETQYF. In nucleotides, the CDR3 is TGCAGTGCTAGAGATAGCGGGGGAACACAAGAGACCCAGTACTTC. The V gene is TRBV20-1, the J gene TRBJ2-5, with TRBD2 matching over 9 bases. CDR1 DFQATT and CDR2 SNEGSKA come from the germline V gene (reference sequence). This CDR3 is built from 15 residues. V trimming: 0 bases; J trimming: 2 bases; junction bases outside the gene matches: 4.